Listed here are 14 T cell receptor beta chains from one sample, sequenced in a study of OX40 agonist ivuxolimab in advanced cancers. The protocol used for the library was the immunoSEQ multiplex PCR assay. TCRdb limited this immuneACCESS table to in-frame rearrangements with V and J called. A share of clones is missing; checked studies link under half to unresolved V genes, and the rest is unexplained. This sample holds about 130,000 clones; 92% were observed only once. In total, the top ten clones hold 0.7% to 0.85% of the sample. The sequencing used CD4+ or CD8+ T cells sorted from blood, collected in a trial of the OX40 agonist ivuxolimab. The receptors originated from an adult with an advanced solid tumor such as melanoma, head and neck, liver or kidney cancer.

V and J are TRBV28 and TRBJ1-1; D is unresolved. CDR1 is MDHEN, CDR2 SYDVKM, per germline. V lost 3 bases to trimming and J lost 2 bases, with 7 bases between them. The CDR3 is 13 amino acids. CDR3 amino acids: CASSFSANTEAFF. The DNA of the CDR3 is TGTGCCAGCAGTTTCTCAGCAAACACTGAAGCTTTCTTT.

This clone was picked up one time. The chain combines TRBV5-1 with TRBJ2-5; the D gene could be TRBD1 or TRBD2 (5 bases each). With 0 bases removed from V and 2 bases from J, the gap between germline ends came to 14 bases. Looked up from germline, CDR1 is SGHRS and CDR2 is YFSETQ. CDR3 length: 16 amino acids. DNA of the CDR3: TGCGCCAGCAGCTTGGGTTTGCAGGGACCACAAGAGACCCAGTACTTC. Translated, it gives CASSLGLQGPQETQYF.

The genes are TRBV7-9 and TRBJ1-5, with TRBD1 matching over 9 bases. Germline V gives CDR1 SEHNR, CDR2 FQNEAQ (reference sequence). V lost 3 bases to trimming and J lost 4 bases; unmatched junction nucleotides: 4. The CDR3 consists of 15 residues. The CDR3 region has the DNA TGTGCCAGCAGCTTTGGACAGGGGAAGAATCAGCCCCAGCATTTT. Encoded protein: CASSFGQGKNQPQHF.

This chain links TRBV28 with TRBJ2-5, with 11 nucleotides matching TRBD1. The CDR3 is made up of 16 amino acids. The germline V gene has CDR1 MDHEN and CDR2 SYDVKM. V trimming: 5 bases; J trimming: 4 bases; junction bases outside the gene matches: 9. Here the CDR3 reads CASSTPGQGVVETQYF. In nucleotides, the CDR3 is TGTGCCAGCAGTACCCCGGGACAGGGGGTGGTAGAGACCCAGTACTTC. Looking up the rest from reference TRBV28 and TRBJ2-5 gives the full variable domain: DVKVTQSSRYLVKRTGEKVFLECVQDMDHENMFWYRQDPGLGLRLIYFSYDVKMKEKGDIPEGYSVSREKKERFSLILESASTNQTSMYLCASSTPGQGVVETQYFGPGTRLLVL.

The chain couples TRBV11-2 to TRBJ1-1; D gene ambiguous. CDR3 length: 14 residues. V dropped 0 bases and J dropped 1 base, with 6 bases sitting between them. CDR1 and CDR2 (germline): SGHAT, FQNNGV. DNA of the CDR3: TGTGCCAGCAGCTTAGATCCGGGGAACACTGAAGCTTTCTTT. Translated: CASSLDPGNTEAFF.

CDR3 coding DNA: TGTGCCAGCAGTCGTGATAGCGGAAGCTCCTACGAGCAGTACTTC. This encodes CASSRDSGSSYEQYF. The V call is TRBV27, the J call TRBJ2-7, with D possibly TRBD2 on 6 matching bases. Germline-derived CDR1 and CDR2 are MNHEY and SMNVEV (reference sequence). Trimming took 5 bases from V and 0 from J, leaving 14 bases between them. The CDR3 totals 15 residues.

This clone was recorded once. CDR3 bases: TGTGCCAGCAGCCCGGGAGAGGGGGGTCACCACAATGAGCAGTTCTTC. It is translated as CASSPGEGGHHNEQFF. The chain is built from TRBV7-3 and TRBJ2-1; D possibly uses TRBD1 or TRBD2 (6 bases each). Trimming cost V 5 bases and J 5 bases, with 19 bases left between them. The CDR3 totals 16 residues. From germline, CDR1 is SGHTA and CDR2 FQGTGA.

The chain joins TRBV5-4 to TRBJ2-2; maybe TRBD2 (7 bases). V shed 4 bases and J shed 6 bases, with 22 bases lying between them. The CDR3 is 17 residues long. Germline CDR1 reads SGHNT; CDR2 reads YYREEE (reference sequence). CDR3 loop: CASSPPEIGGGAGELFF. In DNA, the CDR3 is TGTGCCAGCAGCCCCCCCGAGATCGGAGGGGGGGCCGGGGAGCTGTTTTTT.

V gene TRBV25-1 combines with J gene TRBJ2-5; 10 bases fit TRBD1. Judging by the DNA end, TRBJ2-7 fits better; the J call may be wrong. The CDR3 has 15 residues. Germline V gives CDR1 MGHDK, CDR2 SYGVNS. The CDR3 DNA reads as TGTGCCAGCAGTGTGAGCGGGACAGGGGTTGGCGAGCAGTACTTC. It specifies CASSVSGTGVGEQYF.

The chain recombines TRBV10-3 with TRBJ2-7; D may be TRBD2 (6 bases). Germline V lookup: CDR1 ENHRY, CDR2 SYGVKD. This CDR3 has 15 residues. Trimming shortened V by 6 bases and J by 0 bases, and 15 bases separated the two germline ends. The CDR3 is CAISGGVGSSYEQYF. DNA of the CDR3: TGTGCCATCAGCGGCGGGGTAGGTTCCTCCTACGAGCAGTACTTC.

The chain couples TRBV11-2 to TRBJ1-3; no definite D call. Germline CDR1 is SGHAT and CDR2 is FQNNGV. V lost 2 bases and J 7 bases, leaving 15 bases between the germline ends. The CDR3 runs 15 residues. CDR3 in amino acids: CASSLFTSLMNTIYF. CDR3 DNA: TGTGCCAGCAGCTTATTTACTTCCCTTATGAACACCATATATTTT.

The CDR3 nucleotides are TGTGCCAGTAGTATCGTAGTGCAGAACACTGAAGCTTTCTTT. This translates into CASSIVVQNTEAFF. The genes are TRBV19 and TRBJ1-1; D not certain. CDR1 is LNHDA and CDR2 is SQIVND in the germline V gene (reference sequence). CDR3 length equals 14 residues. V was shortened by 3 bases and J by 1 base, with 9 bases between the two germline ends.

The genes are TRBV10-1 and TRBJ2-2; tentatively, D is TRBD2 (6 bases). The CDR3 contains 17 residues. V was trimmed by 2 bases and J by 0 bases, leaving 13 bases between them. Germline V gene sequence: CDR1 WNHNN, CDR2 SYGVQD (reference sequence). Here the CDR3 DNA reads TGCGCCAGCAGTGAGCAGTTTGGACTATCGAACACCGGGGAGCTGTTTTTT. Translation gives CASSEQFGLSNTGELFF.

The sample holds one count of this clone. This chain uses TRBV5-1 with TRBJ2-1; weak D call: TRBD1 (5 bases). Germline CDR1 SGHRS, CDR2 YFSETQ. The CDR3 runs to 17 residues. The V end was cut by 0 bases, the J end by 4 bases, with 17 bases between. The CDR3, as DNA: TGCGCCAGCAGCTTGGCCGTGGCAGGGATACATTACAATGAGCAGTTCTTC. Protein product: CASSLAVAGIHYNEQFF.